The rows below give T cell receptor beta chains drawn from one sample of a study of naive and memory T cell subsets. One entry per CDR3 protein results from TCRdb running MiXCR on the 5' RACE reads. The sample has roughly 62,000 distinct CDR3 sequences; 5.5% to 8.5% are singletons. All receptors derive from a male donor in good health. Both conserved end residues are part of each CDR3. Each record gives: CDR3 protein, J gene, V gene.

CASRKLGNTEAFF,TRBJ1-1,TRBV14
CASSETGTQGNTIYF,TRBJ1-3,TRBV6-1
CASSLKGRGPETQYF,TRBJ2-5,TRBV7-9
CASSPGLGGATTDTQYF,TRBJ2-3,TRBV18
CASSPEGLLNEQFF,TRBJ2-1,TRBV4-2
CASTAAGGRSPLHF,TRBJ1-6,TRBV12-3/TRBV12-4
CASSLSGGAKQLDEKLFF,TRBJ1-4,TRBV11-2
CATSDGGRTGGADTQYF,TRBJ2-3,TRBV24-1
CASKRQGNTEAFF,TRBJ1-1,TRBV12-3/TRBV12-4
CASSQDSGIANTGELFF,TRBJ2-2,TRBV4-1
CSAPLFPETQYF,TRBJ2-3,TRBV20-1
CSAAPGDPTDTQYF,TRBJ2-3,TRBV29-1
CSARGTGGHGYTF,TRBJ1-2,TRBV20-1
CASSVGTPPAEQYF,TRBJ2-7,TRBV7-8
CASSDPYNEQFF,TRBJ2-1,TRBV16
CASSSERGLETQYF,TRBJ2-5,TRBV6-5
CSAPPPGPNQPQHF,TRBJ1-5,TRBV20-1
CASSLPLASGDTQYF,TRBJ2-3,TRBV6-1
CASGMSLYNEQFF,TRBJ2-1,TRBV13
CASSPDMNTEAFF,TRBJ1-1,TRBV19
CASSYAGPAFGYNEQFF,TRBJ2-1,TRBV6-5
CASSTRGGKDTEAFF,TRBJ1-1,TRBV25-1
CSVEGVGGTYEQYF,TRBJ2-7,TRBV29-1
CASRDSLVDSPGEQYF,TRBJ2-7,TRBV2
CSARSLRTSGRGYNEQFF,TRBJ2-1,TRBV20-1
CASSTNWGPTDTQYF,TRBJ2-3,TRBV12-3/TRBV12-4
CASRARGGDRGPEQFF,TRBJ2-1,TRBV2
CASSMLGTSAGGYTF,TRBJ1-2,TRBV19
CASSLVAGSSYNEQFF,TRBJ2-1,TRBV5-1
CSVDAGGGRIQYF,TRBJ2-4,TRBV29-1
CASSPDLGAVAGELFF,TRBJ2-2,TRBV5-6
CSAQSRTANTEAFF,TRBJ1-1,TRBV20-1
CSVGMGAEQYF,TRBJ2-7,TRBV29-1
CAWKFGPVRQPQHF,TRBJ1-5,TRBV30
CASSRGSGYTGELFF,TRBJ2-2,TRBV3-1
CSARAGGFEKLFF,TRBJ1-4,TRBV20-1
CASSPRRQGLSYTF,TRBJ1-2,TRBV18
CSARSPDRGLESGYTF,TRBJ1-2,TRBV20-1
CASSLGGPYEQYF,TRBJ2-7,TRBV5-1
CAISADRGAPLHF,TRBJ1-6,TRBV10-3
CASSLGMMGTGDSYERYF,TRBJ2-7,TRBV5-4
CASSIGPPKNIQYF,TRBJ2-4,TRBV19
CASTTDSTEAFF,TRBJ1-1,TRBV25-1
CSSMTGAYEQYF,TRBJ2-7,TRBV29-1
CSAPGGQFRLEQYF,TRBJ2-7,TRBV20-1
CSVGLNQGETQYF,TRBJ2-5,TRBV29-1
CASGLGVFEQYF,TRBJ2-7,TRBV12-5
CAWSGQGGTEAFF,TRBJ1-1,TRBV30
CSAWISTDAQYF,TRBJ2-3,TRBV20-1
CASSDGTSLETQYF,TRBJ2-5,TRBV18
CASSQEVNLDNEQFF,TRBJ2-1,TRBV4-1
CSVEGGAGTEAFF,TRBJ1-1,TRBV29-1
CASSEQGTAGGELFF,TRBJ2-2,TRBV6-1
CASGREPSGANVLTF,TRBJ2-6,TRBV6-5
CASTRPGQGAYEQYF,TRBJ2-7,TRBV5-6
CASSLSGQSSSYEQYF,TRBJ2-7,TRBV27
CASSWFGGSEQYF,TRBJ2-7,TRBV13